These 26 T cell receptor beta chains were all obtained from the same sample, sequenced in a study of CD8+ T cells in alopecia areata. cDNA serving as the sequencing template came from extracted, reverse transcribed RNA. Sequencing was performed with immunoSEQ multiplex PCR; in TCRdb, only in-frame clones are kept and a portion is missing. The repertoire has around 170,000 clones, 51% of them found once; the top ten carry around 9.1%. Treatment noted: oral pan-JAK inhibitor, 5-10 mg twice daily. The starting material was CD8+ T cells sorted from blood, obtained at week 52, from a patient treated with tofacitinib. These receptors were obtained from a human donor with alopecia areata.

The chain uses TRBV15 and TRBJ1-4; perhaps TRBD1 as D (5 bases). Germline assignment: CDR1 LNHNV and CDR2 YYDKDF (reference sequence). V was shortened by 4 bases and J by 8 bases, with 23 bases between the two germline ends. The CDR3 consists of 17 residues. The CDR3 region is CATSTSHAQGAWEKLFF. CDR3 sequence (DNA): TGTGCCACCAGCACCTCACACGCCCAAGGGGCTTGGGAAAAACTGTTTTTT.

The rearrangement uses TRBV7-9 and TRBJ2-7; D unresolved. The CDR3 spans 14 residues. Trimming pared 4 bases from V and 4 bases from J, leaving 14 bases between. Germline V gene sequence: CDR1 SEHNR, CDR2 FQNEAQ (reference sequence). The CDR3 sequence is CASSSKDAEYEQYF. CDR3 in DNA: TGTGCCAGCAGCTCCAAAGACGCGGAGTACGAGCAGTACTTC.

The rearrangement joins TRBV5-1 to TRBJ1-1; 7 bases are shared with TRBD1. The J segment lost 4 bases and the V segment lost 9 bases, leaving 9 bases of the junction unmatched. The CDR3 runs 13 residues. CDR1 SGHRS and CDR2 YFSETQ come from the germline V gene. The CDR3 region is CATNTGESTEAFF. CDR3 DNA: TGCGCCACCAATACAGGGGAGAGCACTGAAGCTTTCTTT.

The chain is built from TRBV4-3 and TRBJ2-5, with D maybe TRBD1 (6 bases). With the DNA end fitting TRBJ2-7 better, the J assignment may be wrong. The V gene's germline CDR1 is LGHNA and CDR2 YSLEER. The CDR3 is made up of 14 amino acids. The CDR3 region has the DNA TGCGCCAGCAGCCAAGATTCACAGGGCTACGAGCAGTACTTC. Translated, it gives CASSQDSQGYEQYF.

The rearrangement joins TRBV27 to TRBJ1-1; 8 bases line up with TRBD1. Germline CDR1 is MNHEY and CDR2 is SMNVEV (reference sequence). The CDR3 runs to 17 residues. V gave up 1 base and J gave up 0 bases; unmatched junction bases: 7. This CDR3 reads CASSLYPSTGVNTEAFF. CDR3 in DNA: TGTGCCAGCAGTTTATATCCCTCGACAGGGGTGAACACTGAAGCTTTCTTT.

This sequence joins TRBV29-1 and TRBJ2-5, with a possible D match to TRBD1 (5 bases). Germline V lookup: CDR1 SQVTM, CDR2 ANQGSEA. With 5 bases removed from V and 7 bases from J, the gap between germline ends came to 14 bases. This CDR3 contains 12 residues. The DNA of the CDR3 is TGCAGCGTTATCGGGCAGGGCGCGACCCAGTACTTC. It yields the protein CSVIGQGATQYF.

This clone was seen more than once but under ten times. The chain couples TRBV30 to TRBJ1-5, with 8 positions matching TRBD1. There are 14 residues in the CDR3. Germline values: CDR1 GTSNPN, CDR2 SVGIG (reference sequence). V shed 5 bases and J 2 bases; nucleotides not matched to a gene: 5. This CDR3 reads CAWAQTGGNQPQHF. CDR3 bases: TGTGCCTGGGCTCAGACAGGGGGCAATCAGCCCCAGCATTTT.

The chain recombines TRBV7-9 with TRBJ2-5; no clear D. With 3 bases removed from V and 4 bases from J, the gap between germline ends came to 9 bases. The germline V gene has CDR1 SEHNR and CDR2 FQNEAQ (reference sequence). The CDR3 contains 13 residues. DNA of the CDR3: TGTGCCAGCAGCTTTAGTTCGGTAGAGACCCAGTACTTC. It translates to CASSFSSVETQYF.

There are a few counts of this clone. This chain uses TRBV7-2 with TRBJ2-5; TRBD2 agrees at 8 bases. The CDR3 totals 14 residues. J lost 5 bases, V lost 5 bases, and 7 bases had no gene match. CDR1 and CDR2 from the germline V gene are SGHTA and FQGNSA. The CDR3 loop is CASSRRGGRETQYF. The CDR3 nucleotides are TGTGCCAGCAGCAGGCGCGGGGGGAGGGAGACCCAGTACTTC.

The rearrangement links TRBV2 to TRBJ2-1; D unresolved. This CDR3 has 13 amino acids. Germline V lookup: CDR1 SNHLY, CDR2 FYNNEI. The ends were cut back, 11 bases at V and 0 bases at J, with 11 bases in the middle. CDR3 sequence reads: CALKTSSYNEQFF. CDR3 nucleotide sequence: TGTGCCTTAAAAACAAGCTCCTACAATGAGCAGTTCTTC.

V is TRBV29-1 and J is TRBJ2-2; D may be TRBD1 (6 bases). Per the germline V gene, CDR1 is SQVTM and CDR2 is ANQGSEA. Trimming took off 7 bases at V and 0 bases at J, with 15 bases between the two ends. CDR3 length equals 15 residues. CDR3 residues: CSGTTGITNTGELFF. The CDR3 nucleotides read TGCAGCGGTACAACAGGGATAACGAACACCGGGGAGCTGTTTTTT.

The CDR3 DNA follows: TGTGCCAGCAGCGAACAGGGGACTATGGGCAATCAGCCCCAGCATTTT. Protein: CASSEQGTMGNQPQHF. The chain recombines TRBV7-2 with TRBJ1-5, with 7 bases that match TRBD1. The J segment lost 2 bases and the V segment lost 5 bases, leaving 9 bases of the junction unmatched. Germline lookup yields CDR1 SGHTA and CDR2 FQGNSA. This CDR3 has 16 residues.

V gene TRBV14 combines with J gene TRBJ2-3; D is tentatively TRBD1 or TRBD2 (5 bases each). The germline CDR1 and CDR2 sequences are SGHDN and FVKESK. Trimming pared 2 bases from V and 0 bases from J, leaving 12 bases between. This CDR3 is 16 amino acids long. The DNA of the CDR3 is TGTGCCAGCAGCCAACAGGGACCATCTAGCACAGATACGCAGTATTTT. Its protein product is CASSQQGPSSTDTQYF.

The chain uses TRBV29-1 and TRBJ2-2; no firm D call. The CDR3 runs 16 residues. Germline-derived CDR1 and CDR2 are SQVTM and ANQGSEA. Deletions cut 0 bases from V and 1 base from J, with 12 bases between. Written as DNA, the CDR3 is TGCAGCGTTGAAGATCGGCGGAAGAAGAACACCGGGGAGCTGTTTTTT. It translates to CSVEDRRKKNTGELFF.

The chain recombines TRBV27 with TRBJ2-7; no firm D call. Trimming removed 3 bases from V and 0 bases from J, with 12 bases in between. Looked up from germline, CDR1 is MNHEY and CDR2 is SMNVEV (reference sequence). The CDR3 totals 15 residues. The CDR3 loop reads CASSFVGPSSYEQYF. The CDR3 nucleotides are TGTGCCAGCAGTTTTGTAGGGCCGAGCTCCTACGAGCAGTACTTC.

CDR3 coding DNA: TGTGCCACCAGCAGAGATCACCCTGGACAGGGTTTGGTGAACACTGAAGCTTTCTTT. Its protein product is CATSRDHPGQGLVNTEAFF. The rearrangement joins TRBV15 to TRBJ1-1, with TRBD1 identical over 8 bases. Germline V gene data show CDR1 as LNHNV and CDR2 as YYDKDF (reference sequence). V lost 0 bases and J lost 0; bases outside the gene matches: 12. This CDR3 has 19 residues.

The genes are TRBV21-1 and TRBJ1-2. TRBV21-1 is tagged as a pseudogene. The CDR3 sequence is 11 residues long. The CDR3 spells CAVNKGDGYTF. The DNA for the CDR3 is TGTGCCGTCAACAAGGGAGATGGCTACACCTTC.

The chain carries TRBV5-6 and TRBJ2-7, with a tentative D call TRBD2 (6 bases). V dropped 2 bases and J dropped 4 bases, with 10 bases sitting between them. CDR1 SGHDT and CDR2 YYEEEE come from the germline V gene. There are 13 residues in the CDR3. CDR3 protein: CASSFFLAYEQYF. CDR3 nucleotides: TGTGCCAGCAGCTTTTTCCTAGCGTACGAGCAGTACTTC.

The rearrangement uses TRBV6-1 and TRBJ2-7, with D maybe TRBD1 (6 bases). The germline gives CDR1 MNHNS, CDR2 SASEGT. The CDR3 is 15 amino acids. V lost 0 bases and J 2 bases, leaving 11 bases between the germline ends. CDR3 nucleotides: TGTGCCAGCAGTGAAGCCAGGGGCTCAGCCTACGAGCAGTACTTC. This sequence encodes CASSEARGSAYEQYF.

The V call is TRBV5-6, the J call TRBJ2-1; D call uncertain. Germline lookup yields CDR1 SGHDT and CDR2 YYEEEE. Deletions cut 0 bases from V and 9 bases from J, with 16 bases between. This CDR3 spans 15 amino acids. CDR3 in amino acids: CASSLGQDEWGEQFF. As DNA, the CDR3 is TGTGCCAGCAGCTTGGGACAAGACGAGTGGGGTGAGCAGTTCTTC.

CDR3 DNA: TGTGCCAGCAGTTACCGGTGGAATGAGCAGTTCTTC. The encoded protein is CASSYRWNEQFF. The genes are TRBV6-6 and TRBJ2-1; no definite D call. In germline, CDR1 is MNHNY, CDR2 SVGAGI (reference sequence). There are 12 residues in the CDR3. The germline V and J ends were trimmed by 2 bases and 7 bases, with 6 bases remaining between them.

The chain carries TRBV4-3 and TRBJ1-2; 9 bases match TRBD1. V was pared by 5 bases and J by 4 bases, with 2 bases of the junction left unmatched. In germline, CDR1 is LGHNA, CDR2 YSLEER. The CDR3 length is 13 residues. CDR3 coding DNA: TGCGCCAGCAGCAGGACAGGGGTCTATGGCTACACCTTC. This translates into CASSRTGVYGYTF.

This rearrangement joins TRBV6-4 to TRBJ2-3; TRBD1 aligns across 7 bases. The CDR3 is 16 residues long. In germline, CDR1 is MRHNA, CDR2 SNTAGT. V lost 0 bases to trimming and J lost 1 base; unmatched junction nucleotides: 4. DNA for the CDR3: TGTGCCAGCAGTGACTCAGGGGGCAGCGGCACAGATACGCAGTATTTT. Residues: CASSDSGGSGTDTQYF.

This clone was seen only a few times. The chain links TRBV6-5 to TRBJ2-3, with no clear D. Trimming removed 2 bases from V and 4 bases from J, with 7 bases in between. The CDR3 is 13 amino acids. Germline V lookup: CDR1 MNHEY, CDR2 SVGAGI. CDR3 in DNA: TGTGCCAGCAGTTACGACACATCAGATACGCAGTATTTT. Translation: CASSYDTSDTQYF.

A remark on this clone: Other DNA sequences of this sample code for an identical CDR3. The J gene is TRBJ2-7, the V gene TRBV7-9; D is undetermined. V lost 5 bases, J lost 0 bases, and 8 bases lay in between. This CDR3 contains 13 residues. Germline-derived CDR1 and CDR2 are SEHNR and FQNEAQ (reference sequence). CDR3 DNA: TGTGCCAGCAGCCCTCCGAGCTCCTACGAGCAGTACTTC. Translation: CASSPPSSYEQYF.

The J gene is TRBJ2-7, the V gene TRBV5-1; maybe TRBD2 (5 bases). The germline V gene encodes CDR1 SGHRS and CDR2 YFSETQ. The CDR3 runs to 13 residues. Trimming shortened V by 4 bases and J by 4 bases, and 12 bases separated the two germline ends. The CDR3 nucleotides read TGCGCCAGCAGCCTCACGGAGGATTACGAGCAGTACTTC. The encoded protein is CASSLTEDYEQYF.